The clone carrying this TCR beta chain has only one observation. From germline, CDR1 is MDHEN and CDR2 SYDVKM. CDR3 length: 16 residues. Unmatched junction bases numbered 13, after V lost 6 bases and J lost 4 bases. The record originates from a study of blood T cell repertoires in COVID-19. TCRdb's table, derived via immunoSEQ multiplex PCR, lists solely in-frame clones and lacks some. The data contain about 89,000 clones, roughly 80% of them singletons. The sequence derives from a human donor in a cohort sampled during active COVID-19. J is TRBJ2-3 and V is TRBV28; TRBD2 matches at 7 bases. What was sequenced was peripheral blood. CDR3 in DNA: TGTGCCAGCAGGGGGGTAGGGGCGGGAGTTTCAGATACGCAGTATTTT. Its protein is CASRGVGAGVSDTQYF.